The sequence of this T cell receptor beta chain was determined in a study of metastatic and nonmetastatic thyroid tumors. TCRdb ran MiXCR on the PCR reads. The data show roughly 98,000 clones, with 14% to 15% seen just once and 3.6% held by the top ten. Thyroid surgery had not been preceded by any treatment in any patient. This clone was seen at least ten times. Other nucleotide sequences in the sample specify the same CDR3. What was sequenced was blood. This receptor was obtained from a female donor with papillary thyroid cancer or a benign thyroid nodule (not recorded which). Some clones in this sample may be carry-over from other donors' samples.

CDR3 sequence reads: CSARGAADRSRGTEAFF. Here the CDR3 DNA reads TGCAGTGCTAGAGGAGCCGCTGACAGGAGTCGTGGCACTGAAGCTTTCTTT. The J gene is TRBJ1-1, the V gene TRBV20-1; TRBD1 might be the D (6 bases). The germline V and J ends were trimmed by 1 base and 4 bases, with 22 bases remaining between them. CDR1 and CDR2 (germline): DFQATT, SNEGSKA (reference sequence). The CDR3 is 17 residues long.